This T cell receptor beta chain stems from a study of blood T cell repertoires in COVID-19. Method: immunoSEQ multiplex PCR; TCRdb's copy keeps in-frame clones and lacks some. The sample shows about 320,000 clones, roughly 89% of them seen only once. The germline V gene has CDR1 SGDLS and CDR2 YYNGEE. CDR3 size: 16 residues. With 4 bases removed from V and 10 bases from J, the gap between germline ends came to 27 bases. The specimen sequenced was PBMCs or T cells enriched from blood (not recorded which). The TCR originated in a woman aged 18-29 years who had recovered from COVID-19. V is TRBV9 and J is TRBJ2-7; maybe TRBD2 (6 bases). CDR3: CASSPQQRVWSPVQYF. The CDR3 DNA sequence: TGTGCCAGCAGCCCACAACAGCGGGTCTGGTCCCCCGTACAGTACTTC.